These 10 T cell receptor beta chains were all obtained from the same sample, sequenced in a study of T cells after yellow fever vaccination. One entry per CDR3 protein results from TCRdb running MiXCR on the 5' RACE reads. Of a few hundred thousand distinct CDR3 sequences in the sample, around 12% were seen once. This specimen was CD4+ T cells sorted from PBMCs, taken 15 days after the yellow fever booster vaccination. These receptors all come from a man between 18 and 29 years old who received the YFV17D yellow fever vaccine.

J is TRBJ2-3 and V is TRBV7-2; TRBD2 is a possible D gene (7 bases). There are 15 residues in the CDR3. Germline lookup yields CDR1 SGHTA and CDR2 FQGNSA. V was pared by 7 bases and J by 1 base, with 15 bases between. The chain's CDR3 is CASTIRGGGTDTQYF. The CDR3 DNA follows: TGTGCCAGCACCATTAGGGGGGGGGGCACAGATACGCAGTATTTT.

CDR3 protein: CASSQEAQTDTQYF. CDR3 coding DNA: TGCGCCAGCAGCCAAGAGGCCCAGACAGATACGCAGTATTTT. The chain links TRBV4-1 to TRBJ2-3; D is unclear. V was trimmed by 0 bases and J by 3 bases, leaving 7 bases between them. Germline V CDR1 and CDR2: MGHRA, YSYEKL. The CDR3 length is 14 residues.

There are a few counts of this clonotype. In DNA, the CDR3 is TGTGCCAGCTCAGGACAGTCCAAAAACATTCAGTACTTC. Translation: CASSGQSKNIQYF. This sequence joins TRBV6-5 and TRBJ2-4; TRBD1 might be the D (6 bases). V lost 8 bases, J lost 2 bases, and 10 bases lay in between. Germline loops: CDR1 MNHEY, CDR2 SVGAGI. This CDR3 spans 13 amino acids.

This clonotype was recorded many times. The V and J genes are TRBV12-3 or TRBV12-4 and TRBJ1-1; D ambiguous. The V and J ends lost 3 bases and 3 bases respectively, with 11 bases between them. This CDR3 has 14 residues. CDR3 DNA sequence: TGTGCCAGCAGTTTGTCGTCCTGGGACACTGAAGCTTTCTTT. Translation gives CASSLSSWDTEAFF.

The chain couples TRBV6-4 to TRBJ1-2; no clear D. CDR1 is MRHNA, CDR2 SNTAGT, per germline. The length of the CDR3 is 15 residues. Between the trimmed V and J ends, which lost 6 bases and 5 bases, there was a span of 19 bases. The CDR3, as DNA: TGTGCCAGCAGGCGGGATGAGGGCGGATTGTATGGCTACACCTTC. It specifies CASRRDEGGLYGYTF.

The chain is built from TRBV9 and TRBJ1-2, with a possible D match to TRBD1 (5 bases). The CDR3 loop spans 13 amino acids. Germline-derived CDR1 and CDR2 are SGDLS and YYNGEE. Trimming took 0 bases from V and 4 from J, leaving 7 bases between them. CDR3 region: CASSVGTTYGYTF. The CDR3 region has the DNA TGTGCCAGCAGCGTAGGGACAACCTATGGCTACACCTTC.

This clonotype was found a few times. The rearrangement uses TRBV7-2 and TRBJ1-5; D might be TRBD1 (5 bases). V dropped 1 base and J dropped 2 bases, with 15 bases sitting between them. Per the germline V gene, CDR1 is SGHTA and CDR2 is FQGNSA. This CDR3 has 17 amino acids. The CDR3 loop reads CASSLGWRGGGNQPQHF. As DNA, the CDR3 is TGTGCCAGCAGCTTAGGTTGGAGGGGTGGGGGCAATCAGCCCCAGCATTTT.

This clonotype was seen many times. For the CDR3, the DNA is TGCAGTGCCAGCCCGGGCGAGACCCAGTACTTC. Protein sequence: CSASPGETQYF. This chain joins TRBV20-1 and TRBJ2-5; D is ambiguous. Trimming took 6 bases from V and 5 from J, leaving 10 bases between them. CDR3 length equals 11 residues. Germline assignment: CDR1 DFQATT and CDR2 SNEGSKA (reference sequence).

The genes are TRBV7-3 and TRBJ2-3; D remains ambiguous. The CDR3 length is 14 residues. The ends were cut back, 4 bases at V and 6 bases at J, with 14 bases in the middle. Germline CDR1 reads SGHTA; CDR2 reads FQGTGA. The CDR3 is CASSSNPPPDTQYF. CDR3 nucleotide sequence: TGTGCCAGCAGCTCCAATCCCCCGCCGGATACGCAGTATTTT.

This clonotype has a handful of counts. The chain couples TRBV5-8 to TRBJ2-5; 7 bases are a match to TRBD1. With 4 bases clipped from V and 0 bases from J, the junction kept 6 bases outside the gene matches. CDR1 and CDR2 (germline): SGHTS, YDEGEE. The CDR3 is 15 amino acids. The CDR3 loop reads CASSSRDSHQETQYF. CDR3 DNA sequence: TGTGCCAGCAGCAGCCGGGACAGCCACCAAGAGACCCAGTACTTC.